This is a list of T cell receptor beta chains from one sample in a study of cytomegalovirus exposure and HLA in healthy donors. Data came from immunoSEQ multiplex PCR; TCRdb stores just in-frame clones and leaves some out. The sample includes 100,000 to 150,000 clones, 84% of them seen just once. Sequenced input: PBMCs. The source of these receptors is a man over 45 in good health and CMV-seronegative. The CDR3 runs from the conserved cysteine through the conserved F or W. A D gene is named only where the DNA matches it firmly. Size is stated for part of the rows, as once, few or many counts, or as a class when the clone is expanded.

CDR3aa: CASSLTGSINEKLFF; CDR3nt: TGCGCCAGCAGCTTGACAGGGTCCATTAATGAAAAACTGTTTTTT; d_gene: .; v_gene: TRBV5-1; j_gene: TRBJ1-4; abundance: .
CDR3aa: CASSPRVQTDNSPLHF; CDR3nt: TGTGCCAGCAGCCCCCGGGTTCAGACAGATAATTCACCCCTCCACTTT; d_gene: .; v_gene: TRBV9; j_gene: TRBJ1-6; abundance: .
CDR3aa: CAWSRDRWTETQYF; CDR3nt: TGTGCCTGGAGTCGGGACAGGTGGACGGAGACCCAGTACTTC; d_gene: TRBD1; v_gene: TRBV30; j_gene: TRBJ2-5; abundance: .
CDR3aa: CASSWFIQGAYGYTF; CDR3nt: TGTGCCAGCAGCTGGTTCATACAGGGGGCCTATGGCTACACCTTC; d_gene: TRBD1; v_gene: TRBV5-4; j_gene: TRBJ1-2; abundance: .
CDR3aa: CASSLVFRGSRNEQFF; CDR3nt: TGTGCCAGCAGCTTAGTTTTCCGGGGGTCAAGGAATGAGCAGTTCTTC; d_gene: .; v_gene: TRBV7-9; j_gene: TRBJ2-1; abundance: .
CDR3aa: CASSGGGYSDEQFF; CDR3nt: TGCGCCAGCAGCGGGGGCGGTTATAGCGATGAGCAGTTCTTC; d_gene: .; v_gene: TRBV5-1; j_gene: TRBJ2-1; abundance: once
CDR3aa: CASSLGQVENNEQFF; CDR3nt: TGCGCCAGCAGCCTGGGACAGGTCGAGAACAATGAGCAGTTCTTC; d_gene: TRBD1; v_gene: TRBV4-3; j_gene: TRBJ2-1; abundance: few
CDR3aa: CASRVSTGGSEKLFF; CDR3nt: TGTGCCAGCAGGGTTTCCACAGGGGGGAGTGAAAAACTGTTTTTT; d_gene: TRBD1; v_gene: TRBV6-1; j_gene: TRBJ1-4; abundance: .
CDR3aa: CASSPMGAAEAFF; CDR3nt: TGTGCCAGCAGCCCGATGGGGGCCGCTGAAGCTTTCTTT; d_gene: .; v_gene: TRBV7-9; j_gene: TRBJ1-1; abundance: few
CDR3aa: CASSAPGTGVEKLFF; CDR3nt: TGTGCCAGCAGTGCCCCCGGGACAGGGGTTGAAAAACTGTTTTTT; d_gene: TRBD1; v_gene: TRBV25-1; j_gene: TRBJ1-4; abundance: .
CDR3aa: CASSEGTSGGTDTQYF; CDR3nt: TGCGCCAGCAGCGAGGGGACTAGCGGGGGCACAGATACGCAGTATTTT; d_gene: TRBD2; v_gene: TRBV5-1; j_gene: TRBJ2-3; abundance: .
CDR3aa: CASSLAGVVAEAFF; CDR3nt: TGTGCCAGCAGCCTGGCAGGGGTGGTAGCTGAAGCTTTCTTT; d_gene: .; v_gene: TRBV5-8; j_gene: TRBJ1-1; abundance: .
CDR3aa: CASSRSTGVLYGYTF; CDR3nt: TGCGCCAGCAGCCGATCGACAGGCGTACTCTATGGCTACACCTTC; d_gene: .; v_gene: TRBV4-3; j_gene: TRBJ1-2; abundance: .
CDR3aa: CASSQEHSSTGELFF; CDR3nt: TGCGCCAGCAGCCAAGAGCACAGCTCCACCGGGGAGCTGTTTTTT; d_gene: .; v_gene: TRBV4-3; j_gene: TRBJ2-2; abundance: .
CDR3aa: CASSLVTGQRAFF; CDR3nt: TGTGCCAGCAGCTTGGTAACAGGGCAAAGGGCTTTCTTT; d_gene: .; v_gene: TRBV5-5; j_gene: TRBJ1-1; abundance: .
CDR3aa: CATSRRQEDTQYF; CDR3nt: TGTGCCACCAGCAGGAGACAGGAAGATACGCAGTATTTT; d_gene: .; v_gene: TRBV15; j_gene: TRBJ2-3; abundance: .
CDR3aa: CASSYGAYNEQFF; CDR3nt: TGTGCCAGTAGTTACGGGGCCTACAATGAGCAGTTCTTC; d_gene: .; v_gene: TRBV19; j_gene: TRBJ2-1; abundance: few
CDR3aa: CASSRDSAYSNQPQHF; CDR3nt: TGTGCCAGCAGTCGGGACAGCGCATATAGCAATCAGCCCCAGCATTTT; d_gene: TRBD1; v_gene: TRBV2; j_gene: TRBJ1-5; abundance: once
CDR3aa: CASGDRAYGYTF; CDR3nt: TGTGCCAGCGGGGACAGGGCCTATGGCTACACCTTC; d_gene: TRBD1; v_gene: TRBV2; j_gene: TRBJ1-2; abundance: .
CDR3aa: CASSLAQGSTDTQYF; CDR3nt: TGCGCCAGCAGCTTGGCGCAGGGTAGCACAGATACGCAGTATTTT; d_gene: .; v_gene: TRBV5-1; j_gene: TRBJ2-3; abundance: .
CDR3aa: CASSEGESYEQYF; CDR3nt: TGTGCTAGCAGCGAGGGGGAGTCCTACGAGCAGTACTTC; d_gene: .; v_gene: TRBV7-7; j_gene: TRBJ2-7; abundance: .
CDR3aa: CASSVYQGGRGAITDTQYF; CDR3nt: TGTGCCAGCAGCGTATATCAAGGAGGGAGGGGCGCTATCACAGATACGCAGTATTTT; d_gene: TRBD2; v_gene: TRBV9; j_gene: TRBJ2-3; abundance: .
CDR3aa: CASSQEAGLAAETQYF; CDR3nt: TGCGCCAGCAGCCAAGAAGCGGGACTAGCGGCGGAGACCCAGTACTTC; d_gene: TRBD2; v_gene: TRBV4-3; j_gene: TRBJ2-5; abundance: .
CDR3aa: CASSAAGGGGYTF; CDR3nt: TGTGCCAGCAGTGCGGCAGGGGGCGGTGGCTACACCTTC; d_gene: TRBD1; v_gene: TRBV6-5; j_gene: TRBJ1-2; abundance: .
CDR3aa: CASSPQLIQGGNTEAFF; CDR3nt: TGTGCCAGCTCACCCCAACTAATACAGGGGGGGAACACTGAAGCTTTCTTT; d_gene: TRBD1; v_gene: TRBV18; j_gene: TRBJ1-1; abundance: .
CDR3aa: CAWRDYKNTEAFF; CDR3nt: TGTGCCTGGAGAGACTACAAGAACACTGAAGCTTTCTTT; d_gene: .; v_gene: TRBV30; j_gene: TRBJ1-1; abundance: .
CDR3aa: CASSSGQPMNTEAFF; CDR3nt: TGTGCCAGCAGTTCGGGACAGCCCATGAACACTGAAGCTTTCTTT; d_gene: TRBD1; v_gene: TRBV6-5; j_gene: TRBJ1-1; abundance: .
CDR3aa: CASRYGSNQPQHF; CDR3nt: TGTGCCAGTAGGTACGGTAGCAATCAGCCCCAGCATTTT; d_gene: .; v_gene: TRBV19; j_gene: TRBJ1-5; abundance: .